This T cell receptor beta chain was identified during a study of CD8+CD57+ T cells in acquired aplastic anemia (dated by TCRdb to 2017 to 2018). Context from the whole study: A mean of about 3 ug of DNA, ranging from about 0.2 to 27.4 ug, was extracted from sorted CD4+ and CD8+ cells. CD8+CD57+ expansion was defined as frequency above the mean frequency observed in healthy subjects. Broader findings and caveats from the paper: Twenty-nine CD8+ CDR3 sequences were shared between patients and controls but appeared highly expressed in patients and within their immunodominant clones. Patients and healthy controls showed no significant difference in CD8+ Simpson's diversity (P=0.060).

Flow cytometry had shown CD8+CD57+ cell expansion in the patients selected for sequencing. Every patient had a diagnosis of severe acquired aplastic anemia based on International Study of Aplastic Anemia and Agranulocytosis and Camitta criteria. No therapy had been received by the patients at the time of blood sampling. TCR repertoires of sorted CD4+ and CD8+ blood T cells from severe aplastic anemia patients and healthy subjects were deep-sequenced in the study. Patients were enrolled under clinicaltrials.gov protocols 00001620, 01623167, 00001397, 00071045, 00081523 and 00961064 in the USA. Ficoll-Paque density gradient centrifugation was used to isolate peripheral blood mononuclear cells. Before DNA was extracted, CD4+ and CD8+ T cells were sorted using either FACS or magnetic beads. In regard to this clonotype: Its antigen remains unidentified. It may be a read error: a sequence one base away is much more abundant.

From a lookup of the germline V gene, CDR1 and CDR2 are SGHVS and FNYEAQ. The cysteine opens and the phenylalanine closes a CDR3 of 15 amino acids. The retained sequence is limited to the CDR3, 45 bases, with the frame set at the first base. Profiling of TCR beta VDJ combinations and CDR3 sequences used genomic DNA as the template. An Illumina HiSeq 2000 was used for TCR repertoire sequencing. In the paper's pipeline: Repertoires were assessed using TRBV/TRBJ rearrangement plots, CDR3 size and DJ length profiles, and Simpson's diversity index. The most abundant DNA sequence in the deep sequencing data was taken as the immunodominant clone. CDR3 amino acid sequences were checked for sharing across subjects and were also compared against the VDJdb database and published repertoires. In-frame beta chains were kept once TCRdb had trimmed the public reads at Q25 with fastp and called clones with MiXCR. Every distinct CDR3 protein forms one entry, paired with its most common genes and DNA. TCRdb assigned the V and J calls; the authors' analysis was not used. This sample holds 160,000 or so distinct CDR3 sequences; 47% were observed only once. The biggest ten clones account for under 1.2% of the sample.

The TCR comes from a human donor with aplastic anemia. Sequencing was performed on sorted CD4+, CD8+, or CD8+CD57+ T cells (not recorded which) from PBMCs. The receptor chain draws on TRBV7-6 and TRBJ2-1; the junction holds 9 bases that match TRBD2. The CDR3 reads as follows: CASSPLAGAVGEQLF. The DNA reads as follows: TGTGCCAGCAGCCCATTAGCGGGGGCGGTCGGTGAGCAGCTCTTC.